Listed below are T cell receptor beta chains from one sample, sequenced in a study of control samples from healthy donors and cancer patients. The method was immunoSEQ multiplex PCR; TCRdb's version includes in-frame clones alone and lacks a portion of them. The sample records 70,000 to 80,000 clones, 75% to 90% being singletons. The specimen was PBMCs. The receptors were gathered from a woman aged 45-65 years with colorectal cancer. CDR3s include the opening cysteine and the closing phenylalanine or tryptophan. A D gene is named only where the DNA matches it firmly. Part of the rows lack a size; the others show once, few, many or a class for expanded clones.

J | V | D | size | CDR3 | DNA
TRBJ1-5 | TRBV20-1 | . | . | CSASKGGENQPQHF | TGCAGTGCCAGTAAGGGAGGGGAAAATCAGCCCCAGCATTTT
TRBJ1-1 | TRBV6-6 | . | . | CASSYGRTEAFF | TGTGCCAGCAGTTACGGTAGAACTGAAGCTTTCTTT
TRBJ1-5 | TRBV10-2 | . | few | CASSESTGTGNQPQHF | TGCGCCAGCAGTGAATCCACAGGGACGGGCAATCAGCCCCAGCATTTT
TRBJ2-1 | TRBV5-1 | . | . | CASSLDGGSSYNEQFF | TGCGCCAGCAGCTTGGATGGGGGAAGCTCCTACAATGAGCAGTTCTTC
TRBJ1-5 | TRBV2 | TRBD1 | . | CASRADRSVQPQHF | TGTGCCAGCAGGGCGGACAGGTCGGTTCAGCCCCAGCATTTT
TRBJ1-3 | TRBV19 | . | . | CASSPLSGGIGSSGNTIYF | TGTGCCAGTAGTCCGTTGTCCGGCGGGATAGGAAGCTCTGGAAACACCATATATTTT
TRBJ1-1 | TRBV5-1 | TRBD1 | . | CASSSGTANTEAFF | TGCGCCAGCAGCTCCGGGACAGCCAACACTGAAGCTTTCTTT
TRBJ1-6 | TRBV14 | . | . | CASSQGTANSPLHF | TGTGCCAGCAGCCAGGGTACGGCCAATTCACCCCTCCACTTT
TRBJ2-1 | TRBV3-1/TRBV3-2 | TRBD2 | many | CASSQELWASGDNEQFF | TGTGCCAGCAGCCAAGAACTATGGGCTAGCGGGGACAATGAGCAGTTCTTC
TRBJ1-6 | TRBV19 | . | . | CASSLGRVSRHNSPLHF | TGTGCCAGTAGTCTTGGTCGTGTCAGCAGGCATAATTCACCCCTCCACTTT
TRBJ1-5 | TRBV28 | . | . | CASSPGPRRPQHF | TGTGCCAGCAGTCCTGGGCCCCGGAGGCCCCAGCATTTT
TRBJ2-3 | TRBV19 | . | . | CASKKEASTDTQYF | TGTGCCAGTAAAAAGGAGGCTAGCACAGATACGCAGTATTTT
TRBJ1-1 | TRBV5-1 | . | . | CASSLNGELNTEAFF | TGCGCCAGCAGCTTGAACGGGGAGCTGAACACTGAAGCTTTCTTT
TRBJ1-4 | TRBV4-3 | TRBD1 | once | CASSTTGGGEKLFF | TGCGCCAGCAGCACGACAGGGGGCGGTGAAAAACTGTTTTTT
TRBJ2-1 | TRBV7-3 | . | . | CASSLRDSTFNEQFF | TGTGCCAGCAGCTTAAGGGACTCCACCTTCAATGAGCAGTTCTTC
TRBJ1-3 | TRBV6-5 | TRBD1 | few | CASSWTGDGAGNTIYF | TGTGCCAGCAGTTGGACAGGGGATGGGGCTGGAAACACCATATATTTT
TRBJ1-1 | TRBV20-1 | TRBD1 | . | CSASSATGKGEAFF | TGCAGTGCTAGTTCAGCGACAGGGAAGGGGGAAGCTTTCTTT
TRBJ1-1 | TRBV4-3 | TRBD1 | few | CASSLTTGATEAFF | TGCGCCAGCAGCCTTACGACAGGGGCGACTGAAGCTTTCTTT
TRBJ1-1 | TRBV15 | . | . | CATSRFHRDGAFF | TGTGCCACCAGCCGATTCCACAGGGATGGAGCTTTCTTT
TRBJ2-3 | TRBV7-7 | TRBD2 | . | CASSPTSSGGTDTQYF | TGTGCCAGCAGCCCAACGTCTAGCGGGGGCACAGATACGCAGTATTTT
TRBJ1-2 | TRBV2 | . | . | CASKPWDRDYTF | TGTGCCAGCAAACCTTGGGACCGCGACTACACCTTC
TRBJ1-6 | TRBV7-9 | . | . | CASSLRGGSYNSPLHF | TGTGCCAGCAGCCTGAGGGGGGGCTCCTATAATTCACCCCTCCACTTT
TRBJ1-6 | TRBV5-4 | . | . | CASSFDNSPLHF | TGTGCCAGCAGCTTTGACAATTCACCCCTCCACTTT
TRBJ2-3 | TRBV9 | TRBD2 | . | CASSKAGLAGNTDTQYF | TGTGCCAGCAGCAAGGCGGGACTAGCGGGGAACACAGATACGCAGTATTTT
TRBJ2-4 | TRBV4-3 | . | . | CASSQDPTGLAKNIQYF | TGCGCCAGCAGCCAAGACCCGACAGGACTAGCCAAAAACATTCAGTACTTC